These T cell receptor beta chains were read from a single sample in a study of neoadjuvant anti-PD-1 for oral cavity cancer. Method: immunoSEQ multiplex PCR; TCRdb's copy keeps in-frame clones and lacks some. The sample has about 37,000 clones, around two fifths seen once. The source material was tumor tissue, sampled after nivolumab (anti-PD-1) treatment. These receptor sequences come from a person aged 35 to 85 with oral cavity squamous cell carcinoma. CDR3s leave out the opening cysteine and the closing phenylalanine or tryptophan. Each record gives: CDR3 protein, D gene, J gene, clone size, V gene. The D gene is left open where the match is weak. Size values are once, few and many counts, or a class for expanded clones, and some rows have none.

ASSPPSGMTEAF	.	TRBJ1-1	.	TRBV18
ARVRVGYISYEQY	.	TRBJ2-7	once	TRBV19
ASSLGSSGSIGGQF	TRBD2	TRBJ2-1	.	TRBV11-2
ASSLGRVFGMPAF	.	TRBJ1-1	few	TRBV5-8
ASSNTGWAAEDYEQY	.	TRBJ2-7	.	TRBV13
ASSQERRTVGNEKLF	.	TRBJ1-4	.	TRBV4-2
ASSPGRPSYEQY	.	TRBJ2-7	.	TRBV18
AISGSWDSIQY	.	TRBJ2-4	.	TRBV10-3
ATSRDSAFYGYT	.	TRBJ1-2	many	TRBV15
ASSQGHGIQETQY	.	TRBJ2-5	.	TRBV5-4